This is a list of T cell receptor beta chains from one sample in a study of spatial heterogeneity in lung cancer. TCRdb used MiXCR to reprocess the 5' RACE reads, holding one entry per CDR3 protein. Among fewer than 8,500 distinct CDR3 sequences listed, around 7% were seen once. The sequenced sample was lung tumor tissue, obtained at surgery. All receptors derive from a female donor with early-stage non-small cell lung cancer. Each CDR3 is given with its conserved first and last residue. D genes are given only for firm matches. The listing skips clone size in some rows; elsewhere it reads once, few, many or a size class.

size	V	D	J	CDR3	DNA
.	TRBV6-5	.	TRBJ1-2	CASRPLGGLDGYTF	TGTGCCAGCAGGCCCCTAGGGGGGTTAGATGGCTACACCTTC
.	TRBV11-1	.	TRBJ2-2	CASSLDFAGELFF	TGTGCCAGCAGCTTAGATTTCGCCGGGGAGCTGTTTTTT
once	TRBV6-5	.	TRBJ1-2	CASSYSRRVSWDYGYTF	TGTGCCAGCAGTTATAGTCGCAGGGTGTCGTGGGACTATGGCTACACCTTC
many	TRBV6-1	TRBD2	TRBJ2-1	CASSAPLAGGYNEQFF	TGTGCCAGCAGTGCCCCACTAGCGGGAGGGTACAATGAGCAGTTCTTC
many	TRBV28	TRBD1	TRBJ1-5	CASSSRGRGNQPQHF	TGTGCCAGCAGTTCCAGGGGGCGCGGCAATCAGCCCCAGCATTTT
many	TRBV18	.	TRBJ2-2	CASSPPVSASSTGELFF	TGTGCCAGCTCACCACCGGTCAGCGCCTCGTCCACCGGGGAGCTGTTTTTT
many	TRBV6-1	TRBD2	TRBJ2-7	CASSGGGLQYF	TGTGCCAGCAGTGGGGGGGGGTTGCAGTACTTC
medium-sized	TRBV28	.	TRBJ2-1	CASSLFGYEQFF	TGTGCCAGCAGTTTGTTTGGTTATGAGCAGTTCTTC
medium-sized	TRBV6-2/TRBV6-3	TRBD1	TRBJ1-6	CASSFQGGSPLHF	TGTGCCAGCAGTTTCCAGGGGGGATCACCCCTCCACTTT
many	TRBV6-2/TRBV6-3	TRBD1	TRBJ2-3	CASRGQGSTDTQYF	TGTGCCAGCAGGGGACAGGGGAGCACAGATACGCAGTATTTT
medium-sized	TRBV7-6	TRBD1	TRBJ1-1	CASSPRMGQGTDTEAFF	TGTGCCAGCAGCCCTAGGATGGGACAGGGGACGGATACTGAAGCTTTCTTT
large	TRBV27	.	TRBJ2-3	CASSLSRPDTQYF	TGTGCCAGCAGTTTATCCCGTCCAGATACGCAGTATTTT
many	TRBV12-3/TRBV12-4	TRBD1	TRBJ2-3	CASSLLQGAMDTQYF	TGTGCCAGCAGTTTACTACAGGGGGCGATGGATACGCAGTATTTT
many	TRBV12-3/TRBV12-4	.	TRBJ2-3	CASSFLADSQIHTQYF	TGTGCCAGCAGTTTTTTAGCGGACTCCCAAATCCATACGCAGTATTTT
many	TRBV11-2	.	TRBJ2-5	CASSLDLGHQETQYF	TGTGCCAGCAGCTTAGATCTGGGACACCAAGAGACCCAGTACTTC
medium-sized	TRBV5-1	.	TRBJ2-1	CASSLKEVNVNEQFF	TGCGCCAGCAGCTTGAAGGAGGTCAATGTCAATGAGCAGTTCTTC
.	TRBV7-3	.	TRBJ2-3	CASSLTPAAGTDTQYF	TGTGCCAGCAGCTTAACGCCAGCGGCCGGCACAGATACGCAGTATTTT
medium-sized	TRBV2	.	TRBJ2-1	CASSESSGSSYNEQFF	TGTGCCAGCAGTGAAAGTAGCGGAAGCTCCTACAATGAGCAGTTCTTC
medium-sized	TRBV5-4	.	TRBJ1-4	CASSFHREDEKLFF	TGTGCCAGCAGCTTCCACAGGGAGGATGAAAAACTGTTTTTT
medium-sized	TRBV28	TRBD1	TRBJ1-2	CACGDRGYGYTF	TGTGCCTGCGGGGACAGGGGGTATGGCTACACCTTC
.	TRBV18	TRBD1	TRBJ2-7	CASSRTGASYEQYF	TGTGCCAGCTCGCGGACAGGGGCGTCCTACGAGCAGTACTTC
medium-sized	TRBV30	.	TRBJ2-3	CAWSVLGLDTDTQYF	TGTGCCTGGAGTGTACTGGGTCTGGACACAGATACGCAGTATTTT
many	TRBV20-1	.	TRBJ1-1	CSASTALVAEAFF	TGCAGTGCTAGTACCGCATTGGTCGCTGAAGCTTTCTTT
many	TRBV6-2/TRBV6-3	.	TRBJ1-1	CASSYPPPGVAGSDTEAFF	TGTGCCAGCAGTTACCCGCCCCCGGGAGTCGCAGGGTCGGACACTGAAGCTTTCTTT
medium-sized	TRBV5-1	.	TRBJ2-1	CASSLLDFSYNEQFF	TGCGCCAGCAGCTTGTTAGATTTCTCCTACAATGAGCAGTTCTTC
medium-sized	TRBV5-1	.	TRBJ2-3	CASSLVGGTSTDTQYF	TGCGCCAGCAGCTTGGTCGGCGGGACTAGCACAGATACGCAGTATTTT
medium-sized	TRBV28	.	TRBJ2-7	CASLRAGFHEQYF	TGTGCCAGTCTTAGAGCAGGGTTCCACGAGCAGTACTTC